This T cell receptor (beta chain) was captured by sequencing in a study of OX40 agonist ivuxolimab in advanced cancers. Across the whole study: Subjects had a mean age of about 65 years, with a range of roughly 20 to 79; around 84% were male. In three patients, partial responses were observed, one with hepatocellular carcinoma and two with cutaneous melanoma. Study-level findings and limits: Also showing low normalized T-cell clonal expansion were some of the nonresponders. The study did not work out the antigen specificity of the expanded peripheral T cells.

There are 11 residues in the CDR3. Trimming took off 1 base at V and 7 bases at J, with 2 bases between the two ends. In germline, CDR1 is SGHDT, CDR2 YYEEEE. As concerns this clone: What it binds is unknown.

The method was immunoSEQ multiplex PCR; TCRdb's version includes in-frame clones alone and lacks a portion of them. The repertoire consists of tens of thousands of clones, with approximately 80% occurring once and the leading ten covering around 20%. This clonotype was obtained from an adult with an advanced solid tumor such as melanoma, head and neck, liver or kidney cancer. The source material was CD4+ or CD8+ T cells sorted from blood, sampled in a trial of the OX40 agonist ivuxolimab. The chain couples TRBV5-6 to TRBJ2-2, with D unresolved. CDR3 sequence (DNA): TGTGCCAGCAGCTTGAGCGGGGAGCTGTTTTTT. Its translation is CASSLSGELFF.